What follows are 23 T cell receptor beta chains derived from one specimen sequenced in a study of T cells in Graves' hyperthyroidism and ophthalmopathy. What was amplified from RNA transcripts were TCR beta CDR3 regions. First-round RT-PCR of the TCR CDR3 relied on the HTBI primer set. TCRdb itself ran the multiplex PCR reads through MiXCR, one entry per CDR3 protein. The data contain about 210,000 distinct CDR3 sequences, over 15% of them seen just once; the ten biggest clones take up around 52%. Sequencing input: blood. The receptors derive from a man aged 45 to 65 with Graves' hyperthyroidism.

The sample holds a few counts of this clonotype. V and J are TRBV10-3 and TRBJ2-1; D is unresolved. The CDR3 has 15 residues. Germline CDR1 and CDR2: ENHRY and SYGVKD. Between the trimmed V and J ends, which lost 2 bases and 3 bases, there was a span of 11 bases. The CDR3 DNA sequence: TGTGCCATCAGTGAGAAGGCCGAAGTCTACAATGAGCAGTTCTTC. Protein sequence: CAISEKAEVYNEQFF.

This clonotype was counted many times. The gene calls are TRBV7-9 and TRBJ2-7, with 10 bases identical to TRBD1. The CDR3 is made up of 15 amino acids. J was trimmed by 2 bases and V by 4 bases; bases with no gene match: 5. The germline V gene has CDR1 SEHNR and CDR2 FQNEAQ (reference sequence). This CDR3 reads CASSSPGQGTYEQYF. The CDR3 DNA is TGTGCCAGCAGCTCGCCGGGACAGGGGACCTACGAGCAGTACTTC. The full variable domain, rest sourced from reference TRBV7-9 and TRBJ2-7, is DTGVSQNPRHKITKRGQNVTFRCDPISEHNRLYWYRQTLGQGPEFLTYFQNEAQLEKSRLLSDRFSAERPKGSFSTLEIQRTEQGDSAMYLCASSSPGQGTYEQYFGPGTRLTVT.

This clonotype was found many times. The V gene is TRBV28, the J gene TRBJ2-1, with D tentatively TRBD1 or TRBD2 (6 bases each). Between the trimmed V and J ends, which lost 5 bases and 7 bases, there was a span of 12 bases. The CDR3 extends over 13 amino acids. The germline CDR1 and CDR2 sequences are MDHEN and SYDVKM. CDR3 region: CASSPGGRNEQFF. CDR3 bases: TGTGCCAGCAGTCCTGGGGGGCGAAATGAGCAGTTCTTC.

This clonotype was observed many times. CDR3 DNA: TGTGCCAGCAGTTTACAGGGGATCGGCGGGGAGCTGTTTTTT. It codes for CASSLQGIGGELFF. The rearrangement uses TRBV12-3 or TRBV12-4 and TRBJ2-2; possibly TRBD1 for D (6 bases). The CDR3 has 14 residues. V lost 2 bases and J lost 7, with 11 bases in between.

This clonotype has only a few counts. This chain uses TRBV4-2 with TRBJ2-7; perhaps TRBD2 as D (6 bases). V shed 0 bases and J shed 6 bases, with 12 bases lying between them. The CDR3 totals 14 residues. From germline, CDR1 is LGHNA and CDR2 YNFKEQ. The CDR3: CASSQDRGLGEQYF. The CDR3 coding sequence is TGTGCCAGCAGCCAAGATCGGGGGTTGGGCGAGCAGTACTTC.

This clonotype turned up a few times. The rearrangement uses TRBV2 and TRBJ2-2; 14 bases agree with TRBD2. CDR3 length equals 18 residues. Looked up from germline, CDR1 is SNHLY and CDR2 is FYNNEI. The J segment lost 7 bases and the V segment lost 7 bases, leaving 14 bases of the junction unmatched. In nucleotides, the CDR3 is TGTGCCAGCAAAGGCCACCCCGGGACTAGCGGGAGAGGCGGGGAGCTGTTTTTT. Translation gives CASKGHPGTSGRGGELFF.

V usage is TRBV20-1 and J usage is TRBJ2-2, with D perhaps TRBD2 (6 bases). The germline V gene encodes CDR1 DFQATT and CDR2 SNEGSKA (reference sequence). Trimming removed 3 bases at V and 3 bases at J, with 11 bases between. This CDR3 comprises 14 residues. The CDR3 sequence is CSASGRRDTGELFF. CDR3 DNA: TGCAGTGCTAGCGGGAGACGGGACACCGGGGAGCTGTTTTTT.

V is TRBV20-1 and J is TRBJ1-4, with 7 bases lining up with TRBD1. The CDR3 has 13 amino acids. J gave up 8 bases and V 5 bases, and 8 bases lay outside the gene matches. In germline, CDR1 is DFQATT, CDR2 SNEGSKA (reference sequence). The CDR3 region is CSAPKTGSEKLFF. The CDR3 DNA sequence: TGCAGTGCTCCCAAGACAGGGAGCGAAAAACTGTTTTTT.

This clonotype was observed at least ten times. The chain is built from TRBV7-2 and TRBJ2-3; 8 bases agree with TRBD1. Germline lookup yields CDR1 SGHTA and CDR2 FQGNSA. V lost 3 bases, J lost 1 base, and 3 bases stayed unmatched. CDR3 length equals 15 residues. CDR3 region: CASSFQTGGTDTQYF. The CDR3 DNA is TGTGCCAGCAGCTTTCAGACAGGGGGCACAGATACGCAGTATTTT.

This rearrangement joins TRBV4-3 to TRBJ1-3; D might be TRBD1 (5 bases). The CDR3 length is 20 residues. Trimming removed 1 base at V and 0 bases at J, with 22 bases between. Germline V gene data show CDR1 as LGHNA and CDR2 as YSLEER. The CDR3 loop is CASSQGALTGTHSSGNTIYF. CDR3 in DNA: TGCGCCAGCAGCCAAGGTGCTCTTACAGGTACCCACTCCTCTGGAAACACCATATATTTT.

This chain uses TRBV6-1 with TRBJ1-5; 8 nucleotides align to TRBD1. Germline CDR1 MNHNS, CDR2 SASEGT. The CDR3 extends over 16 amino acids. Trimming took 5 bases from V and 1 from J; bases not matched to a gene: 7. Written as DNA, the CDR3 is TGTGCCAGCAGTTCCCCGGACAGGGAAAGCAATCAGCCCCAGCATTTT. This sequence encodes CASSSPDRESNQPQHF.

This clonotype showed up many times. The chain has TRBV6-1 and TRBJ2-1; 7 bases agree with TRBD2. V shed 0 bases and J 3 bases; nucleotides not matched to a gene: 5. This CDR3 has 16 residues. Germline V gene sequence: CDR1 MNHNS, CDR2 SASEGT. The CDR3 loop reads CASSEAEASGYNEQFF. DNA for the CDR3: TGTGCCAGCAGTGAAGCAGAGGCTAGCGGCTACAATGAGCAGTTCTTC.

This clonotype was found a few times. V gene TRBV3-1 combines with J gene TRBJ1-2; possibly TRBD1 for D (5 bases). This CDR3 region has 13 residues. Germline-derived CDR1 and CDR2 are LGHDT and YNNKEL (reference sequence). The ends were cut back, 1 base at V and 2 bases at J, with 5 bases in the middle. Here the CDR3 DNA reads TGTGCCAGCAGCCAAGGGGGGAACTATGGCTACACCTTC. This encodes CASSQGGNYGYTF.

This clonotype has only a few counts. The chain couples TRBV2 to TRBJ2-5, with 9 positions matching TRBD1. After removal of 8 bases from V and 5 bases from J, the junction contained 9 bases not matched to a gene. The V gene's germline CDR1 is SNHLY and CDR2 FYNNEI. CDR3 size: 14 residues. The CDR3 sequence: CASAYTGGLETQYF. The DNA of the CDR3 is TGTGCCAGCGCATACACAGGGGGCTTGGAGACCCAGTACTTC. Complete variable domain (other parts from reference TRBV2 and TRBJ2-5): EPEVTQTPSHQVTQMGQEVILRCVPISNHLYFYWYRQILGQKVEFLVSFYNNEISEKSEIFDDQFSVERPDGSNFTLKIRSTKLEDSAMYFCASAYTGGLETQYFGPGTRLLVL.

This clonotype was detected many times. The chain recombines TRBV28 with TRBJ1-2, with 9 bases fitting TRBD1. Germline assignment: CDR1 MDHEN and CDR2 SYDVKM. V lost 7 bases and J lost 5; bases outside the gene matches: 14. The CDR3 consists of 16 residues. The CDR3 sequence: CASTLSGQGILYGYTF. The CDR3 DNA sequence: TGTGCCAGCACCTTATCCGGACAGGGGATTCTTTATGGCTACACCTTC.

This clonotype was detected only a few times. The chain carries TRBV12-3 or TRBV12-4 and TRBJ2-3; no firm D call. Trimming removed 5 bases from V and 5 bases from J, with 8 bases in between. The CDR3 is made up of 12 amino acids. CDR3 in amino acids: CASSNLIDTQYF. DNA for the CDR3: TGTGCCAGCAGTAACCTGATAGATACGCAGTATTTT.

DNA for the CDR3: TGTGCCAGCAGCAACCGGGACAGGGGTGAAAAACTGTTTTTT. It is translated as CASSNRDRGEKLFF. The chain joins TRBV28 to TRBJ1-4; 10 nucleotides match TRBD1. This CDR3 region has 14 residues. The trim removed 6 bases at V and 7 bases at J, leaving 5 bases unmatched. The germline CDR1 and CDR2 sequences are MDHEN and SYDVKM.

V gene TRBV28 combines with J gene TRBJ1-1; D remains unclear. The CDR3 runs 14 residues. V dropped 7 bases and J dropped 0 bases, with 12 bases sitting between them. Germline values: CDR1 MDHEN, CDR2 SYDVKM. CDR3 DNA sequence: TGTGCCAGCAATGGGGTGAACCTGAACACTGAAGCTTTCTTT. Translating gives CASNGVNLNTEAFF.

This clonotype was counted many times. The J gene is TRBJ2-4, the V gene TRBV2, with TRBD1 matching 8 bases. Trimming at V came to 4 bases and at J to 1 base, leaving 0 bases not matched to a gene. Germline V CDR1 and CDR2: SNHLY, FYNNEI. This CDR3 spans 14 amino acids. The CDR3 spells CASSGTGAKNIQYF. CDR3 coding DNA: TGTGCCAGCAGTGGGACAGGGGCCAAAAACATTCAGTACTTC.

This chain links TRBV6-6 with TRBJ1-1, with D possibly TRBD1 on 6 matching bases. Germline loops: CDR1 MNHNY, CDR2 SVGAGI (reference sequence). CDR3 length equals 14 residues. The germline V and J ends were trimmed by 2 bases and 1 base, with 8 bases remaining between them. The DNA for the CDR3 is TGTGCCAGCAGTTACGGGGGACAGAACACTGAAGCTTTCTTT. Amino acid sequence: CASSYGGQNTEAFF.

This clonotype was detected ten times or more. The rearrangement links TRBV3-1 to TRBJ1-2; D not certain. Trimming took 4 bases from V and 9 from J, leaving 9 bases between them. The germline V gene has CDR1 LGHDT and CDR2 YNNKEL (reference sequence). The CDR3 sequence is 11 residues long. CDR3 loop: CASSLSGSYTF. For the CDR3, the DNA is TGTGCCAGCAGCCTCTCGGGGAGCTACACCTTC.

In nucleotides, the CDR3 is TGTGCCATCAGTGACAACCCGGGACAGCCCACAGATACGCAGTATTTT. Translation: CAISDNPGQPTDTQYF. The V and J genes are TRBV10-3 and TRBJ2-3, with 7 bases identical to TRBD1. CDR1 is ENHRY and CDR2 is SYGVKD in the germline V gene. The CDR3 is 16 amino acids. The ends lost 3 bases at V and 2 bases at J; junction bases unmatched: 8.

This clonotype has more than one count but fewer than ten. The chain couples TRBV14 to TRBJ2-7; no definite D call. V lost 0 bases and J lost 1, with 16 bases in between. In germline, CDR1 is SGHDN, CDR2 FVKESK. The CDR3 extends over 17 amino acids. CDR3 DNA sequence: TGTGCCAGCAGCCAAGATTGGGGAACAGCCTCTTCCTACGAGCAGTACTTC. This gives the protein CASSQDWGTASSYEQYF.